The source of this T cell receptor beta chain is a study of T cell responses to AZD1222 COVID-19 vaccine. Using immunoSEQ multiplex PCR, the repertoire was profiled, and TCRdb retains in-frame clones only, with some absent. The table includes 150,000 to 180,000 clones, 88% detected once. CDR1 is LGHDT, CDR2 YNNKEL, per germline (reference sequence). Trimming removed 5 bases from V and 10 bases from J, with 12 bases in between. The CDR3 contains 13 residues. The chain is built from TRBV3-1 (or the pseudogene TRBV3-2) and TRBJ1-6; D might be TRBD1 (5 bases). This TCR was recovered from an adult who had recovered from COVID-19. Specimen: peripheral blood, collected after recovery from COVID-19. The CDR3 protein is CASSWDPGSPLHF. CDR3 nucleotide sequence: TGTGCCAGCAGCTGGGACCCGGGGTCACCCCTCCACTTT.